The next 13 T cell receptor beta chains were all read from a single sample in a study of identical twins. TCRdb processed the 5' RACE reads anew with MiXCR; each CDR3 protein has one entry. The sample contains 420,000 or so distinct CDR3 sequences, less than 20% of which appear only once. What was sequenced was naive T cells sorted from blood. These receptors were collected from a man aged 50 or older in good health.

This clonotype has only a few counts. J is TRBJ1-1 and V is TRBV18; unclear D gene. The CDR3 has 13 residues. The V end lost 2 bases, the J end lost 2 bases, and 6 bases lay between the germline ends. From germline, CDR1 is KGHSH and CDR2 LQKENI. The CDR3 coding sequence is TGTGCCAGCTCACCAAACGGTAACACTGAAGCTTTCTTT. This encodes CASSPNGNTEAFF.

The V call is TRBV15, the J call TRBJ1-1; 9 nucleotides line up with TRBD1. Germline values: CDR1 LNHNV, CDR2 YYDKDF (reference sequence). This CDR3 is 16 amino acids long. J lost 4 bases, V lost 7 bases, and 13 bases had no gene match. The CDR3: CATTSTGGHPGTEAFF. Written as DNA, the CDR3 is TGTGCCACCACCTCGACAGGGGGGCACCCGGGCACTGAAGCTTTCTTT. The entire variable domain, with the rest obtained from reference TRBV15 and TRBJ1-1, is as follows: DAMVIQNPRYQVTQFGKPVTLSCSQTLNHNVMYWYQQKSSQAPKLLFHYYDKDFNNEADTPDNFQSRRPNTSFCFLDIRSPGLGDTAMYLCATTSTGGHPGTEAFFGQGTRLTVV.

This clonotype turned up a few times. V is TRBV20-1 and J is TRBJ1-3; D is undetermined. The CDR3 spans 14 residues. Per the germline V gene, CDR1 is DFQATT and CDR2 is SNEGSKA (reference sequence). Trimming removed 0 bases at V and 8 bases at J, with 14 bases between. The CDR3 here is CSAREDGGPDTIYF. In DNA form, the CDR3 reads TGCAGTGCTAGAGAGGACGGAGGGCCGGACACCATATATTTT.

This clonotype was found a few times. J is TRBJ2-1 and V is TRBV6-5, with D perhaps TRBD1 (6 bases). The germline gives CDR1 MNHEY, CDR2 SVGAGI. Trimming removed 1 base at V and 12 bases at J, with 13 bases between. This CDR3 region has 13 residues. CDR3 protein: CASSYFSTGPQFF. The CDR3 DNA reads as TGTGCCAGCAGTTACTTTTCGACAGGACCGCAGTTCTTC.

This clonotype has a count of ten or more. The V call is TRBV7-8, the J call TRBJ2-2; unclear D gene. CDR3 length equals 15 residues. Germline lookup yields CDR1 SGHVS and CDR2 FQNEAQ. V was shortened by 1 base and J by 2 bases, with 8 bases between the two germline ends. In DNA, the CDR3 is TGTGCCAGCAGCTTAGTCTACAGTAACACCGGGGAGCTGTTTTTT. This sequence encodes CASSLVYSNTGELFF.

V gene TRBV4-1 combines with J gene TRBJ2-7; possibly TRBD1 or TRBD2 for D (6 bases each). The CDR3 is 17 amino acids. V shed 1 base and J shed 1 base, with 17 bases lying between them. In germline, CDR1 is MGHRA, CDR2 YSYEKL. The CDR3 DNA sequence: TGCGCCAGCAGCCAAGGCGTCGGTGAGGGGGGTTCCTACGAGCAGTACTTC. Amino acid sequence: CASSQGVGEGGSYEQYF.

Written as DNA, the CDR3 is TGCGCCAGCAGCTTAGGGGGACAGATGGATGAGCAGTTCTTC. Its protein product is CASSLGGQMDEQFF. The V and J genes are TRBV5-1 and TRBJ2-1, with 7 bases identical to TRBD1. V shed 2 bases and J 8 bases; nucleotides not matched to a gene: 7. This CDR3 comprises 14 residues. CDR1 SGHRS and CDR2 YFSETQ come from the germline V gene.

In its sample, this clonotype was seen a few times. This chain links TRBV12-3 or TRBV12-4 with TRBJ2-3, with 8 bases aligning to TRBD2. V lost 5 bases, J lost 4 bases, and 11 bases stayed unmatched. CDR3 length equals 16 residues. CDR3 DNA sequence: TGTGCCAGCAGTCGGACTTTGCGGGGGGCGGCAGATACGCAGTATTTT. It yields the protein CASSRTLRGAADTQYF.

The chain recombines TRBV7-2 with TRBJ2-7; D is undetermined. Germline V CDR1 and CDR2: SGHTA, FQGNSA. The CDR3 totals 16 residues. The ends were cut back, 3 bases at V and 0 bases at J, with 15 bases in the middle. The CDR3 bases are TGTGCCAGCAGCTTCAGACCCGGAAGGAGCTCCTACGAGCAGTACTTC. This translates into CASSFRPGRSSYEQYF. The variable domain in full, completed from reference TRBV7-2 and TRBJ2-7, reads GAGVSQSPSNKVTEKGKDVELRCDPISGHTALYWYRQSLGQGLEFLIYFQGNSAPDKSGLPSDRFSAERTGGSVSTLTIQRTQQEDSAVYLCASSFRPGRSSYEQYFGPGTRLTVT.

Of note for this clonotype: A junction boundary mismatches the germline segment, possibly from a read error. This chain joins TRBV12-3 or TRBV12-4 and TRBJ1-4; D gene unclear. The CDR3 consists of 14 residues. CDR3 amino acids: CANSFSTSNEKLFF. The CDR3 DNA reads as TGTGCCAACAGTTTCTCGACAAGTAATGAAAAACTGTTTTTT.

The chain combines TRBV7-9 with TRBJ2-1; 7 positions agree with TRBD1. The CDR3 is 16 residues long. Germline trimming cut 6 bases from V and 6 bases from J; bases unmatched to any gene: 14. Germline V lookup: CDR1 SEHNR, CDR2 FQNEAQ (reference sequence). The CDR3 sequence is CASSSDRVGLGNEQFF. The CDR3 region has the DNA TGTGCCAGCAGTTCAGACAGGGTCGGGTTAGGCAATGAGCAGTTCTTC.

The sample holds a few counts of this clonotype. CDR3 loop: CASSLWAGMNTEAFF. The CDR3 DNA follows: TGTGCCAGCAGTTTATGGGCAGGGATGAACACTGAAGCTTTCTTT. V gene TRBV12-3 or TRBV12-4 combines with J gene TRBJ1-1, with D possibly TRBD1 on 5 matching bases. Deletions cut 2 bases from V and 0 bases from J, with 10 bases between. The CDR3 spans 15 residues.

This clonotype was counted at least ten times. The chain links TRBV20-1 to TRBJ2-1, with D possibly matching TRBD1 (6 bases). V lost 5 bases to trimming and J lost 6 bases, with 14 bases between them. Germline CDR1 DFQATT, CDR2 SNEGSKA (reference sequence). CDR3 length: 13 residues. This CDR3 reads CSAERGQLNEQFF. CDR3 in DNA: TGCAGTGCTGAGCGTGGACAGCTCAATGAGCAGTTCTTC.